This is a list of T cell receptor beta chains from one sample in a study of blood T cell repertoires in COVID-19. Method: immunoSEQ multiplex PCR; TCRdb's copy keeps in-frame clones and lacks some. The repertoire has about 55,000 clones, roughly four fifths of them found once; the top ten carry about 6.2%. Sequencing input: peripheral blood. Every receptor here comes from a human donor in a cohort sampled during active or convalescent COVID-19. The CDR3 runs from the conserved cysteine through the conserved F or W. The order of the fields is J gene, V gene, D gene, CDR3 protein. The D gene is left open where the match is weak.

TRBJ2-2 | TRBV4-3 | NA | CASSQDQAVNTGELFF
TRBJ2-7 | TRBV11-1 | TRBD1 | CASSLAGTGSSYEQYF
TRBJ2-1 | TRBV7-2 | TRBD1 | CASSLGQGFDEQFF
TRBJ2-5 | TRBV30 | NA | CAWSVSGLRETQYF
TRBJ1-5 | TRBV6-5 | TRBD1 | CASSYRGGWRPQHF
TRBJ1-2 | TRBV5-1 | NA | CASNPSGGYGYTF
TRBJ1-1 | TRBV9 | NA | CASSVDQVVGGSYLNTEAFF
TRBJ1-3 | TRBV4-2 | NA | CASSRETRNGNTIYF
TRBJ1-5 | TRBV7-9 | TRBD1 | CASSLTGEEQPQHF
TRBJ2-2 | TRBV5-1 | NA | CASSLETTGAGELFF
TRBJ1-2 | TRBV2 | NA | CASSEGGGTRGYTF
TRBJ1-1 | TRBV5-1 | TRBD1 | CASSNGQGGNTEAFF
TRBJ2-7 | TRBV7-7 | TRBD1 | CASSPTLTGFYEQYF
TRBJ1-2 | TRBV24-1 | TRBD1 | CATSDHRGRGYTF
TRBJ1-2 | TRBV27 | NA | CASSLSGGRGYTF
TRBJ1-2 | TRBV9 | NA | CASSAVTANYGYTF
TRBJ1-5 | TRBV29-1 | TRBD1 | CSVRTGDQPQHF
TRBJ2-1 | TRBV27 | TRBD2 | CASSSRTSNEQFF
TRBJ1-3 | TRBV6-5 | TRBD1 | CASSSTGPHSGNTIYF
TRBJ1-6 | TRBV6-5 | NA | CASSPDYNSPLHF
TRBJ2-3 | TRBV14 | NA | CASSQKVGQVADTQYF
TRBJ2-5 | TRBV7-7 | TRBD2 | CASSLGSSGVQETQYF
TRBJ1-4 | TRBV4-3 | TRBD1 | CASSQDPQPGQGNEKLFF
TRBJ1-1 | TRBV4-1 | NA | CASSGPLKNTEAFF
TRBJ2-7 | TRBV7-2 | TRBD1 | CASSLEGQVSYEQYF
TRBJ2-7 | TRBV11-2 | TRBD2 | CASSPRREAHEQYF
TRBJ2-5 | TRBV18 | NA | CASSPPLSQETQYF
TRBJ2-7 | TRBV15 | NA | CATSRDAGASSYEQYF
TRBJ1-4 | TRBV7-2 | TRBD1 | CASSVTPGQRNEKLFF